This passage covers 6 T cell receptor beta chains from one sample sequenced in a study of vaccination and CD4 T cells after COVID-19 (dated by TCRdb to the early 2020s). The method was PCR. TCRdb lists the instrument as Illumina iSeq 100. DNA from cultured CD4+ T cells underwent TCR sequencing with the Oncomine TCR Beta short-read assay at the Johns Hopkins FTIC core. TCRdb reanalyzed the raw reads on its own, using fastp at Q25 for trimming and MiXCR for clone calling, and kept in-frame beta chains. Every entry covers one CDR3 protein and lists the most common genes and DNA from its rows. The sample table lists approximately 4,100 distinct CDR3 sequences, 15% to 20% of them with a count of one. The ten top clones hold just under 20% of the sample. No cognate antigen is known for these TCRs. The intended sense of this specimen's treatment or condition label: roughly nine-day PBMC culture with coronavirus spike peptide pools or control peptides (ViraFEST assay).

Sequencing input: CD4+ T cells from blood, cultured in vitro. Source of these receptors: a human donor who had recovered from COVID-19.

This clonotype has a single count. The chain combines TRBV30 with TRBJ2-7, with D tentatively TRBD1 (5 bases). V dropped 0 bases and J dropped 5 bases, with 14 bases sitting between them. The CDR3 loop spans 14 amino acids. The germline gives CDR1 GTSNPN, CDR2 SVGIG (reference sequence). The CDR3 is CAWSVPAGKDEQYF. The CDR3, as DNA: TGTGCCTGGAGTGTACCGGCAGGGAAGGACGAGCAGTACTTC.

This chain joins TRBV10-3 and TRBJ2-4, with TRBD1 identical over 11 bases. Germline loops: CDR1 ENHRY, CDR2 SYGVKD. V was pared by 4 bases and J by 9 bases, with 8 bases of the junction left unmatched. The CDR3 is 15 residues long. The CDR3 sequence is CAISVRDRGLGIQYF. CDR3 sequence (DNA): TGTGCCATCAGTGTCCGGGACAGGGGGTTAGGCATTCAGTACTTC.

Within the sample, this clonotype is medium-sized (0.01 to 0.1%). The chain links TRBV7-2 to TRBJ2-4, with unresolved D. The V gene lost 3 bases and the J gene lost 7 bases, with 7 bases spanning the gap. Per germline, CDR1 SGHTA and CDR2 FQGNSA. This CDR3 has 12 amino acids. The CDR3 loop reads CASSFASNIQYF. CDR3 sequence (DNA): TGTGCCAGCAGCTTCGCGAGTAACATTCAGTACTTC.

This clonotype was seen a few times. The chain uses TRBV5-4 and TRBJ2-3; TRBD2 agrees at 10 bases. Trimming at V came to 1 base and at J to 1 base, leaving 0 bases not matched to a gene. From germline, CDR1 is SGHNT and CDR2 YYREEE (reference sequence). The CDR3 length is 15 residues. The CDR3 spells CASSLSGGGTDTQYF. DNA for the CDR3: TGTGCCAGCAGCTTGAGCGGGGGGGGCACAGATACGCAGTATTTT.

The rearrangement joins TRBV2 to TRBJ1-6, with D hard to call. The V gene's germline CDR1 is SNHLY and CDR2 FYNNEI. V shed 4 bases and J shed 10 bases, with 5 bases lying between them. The CDR3 spans 11 residues. The CDR3 sequence is CASSAGSPLHF. CDR3 DNA: TGTGCCAGCAGTGCGGGCTCACCCCTCCACTTT.

By proportion, this clonotype is medium-sized (0.01 to 0.1%). The chain has TRBV6-1 and TRBJ2-1, with D possibly matching TRBD2 (6 bases). V lost 6 bases and J 5 bases, leaving 8 bases between the germline ends. The CDR3 contains 12 residues. Per the germline V gene, CDR1 is MNHNS and CDR2 is SASEGT. CDR3: CASRRGDNEQFF. CDR3 bases: TGTGCCAGCAGACGCGGGGACAATGAGCAGTTCTTC.